This is a list of T cell receptor beta chains from one sample in a study of OX40 agonist ivuxolimab in advanced cancers. Clones were read by immunoSEQ multiplex PCR, and TCRdb kept only the in-frame ones, dropping some. The data show tens of thousands of clones, around 91% seen once. The specimen was CD4+ or CD8+ T cells sorted from blood, collected in a trial of the OX40 agonist ivuxolimab. The receptors derive from an adult with an advanced solid tumor such as melanoma, head and neck, liver or kidney cancer. Both conserved end residues are part of each CDR3. A D gene is named only where the DNA matches it firmly. Clone size appears in some rows only: once, few, many, or a class for an expanded clone.

j_call clone_size d_call v_call cdr3_aa cdr3_nt
TRBJ2-7 few TRBD2 TRBV6-6 CATALAGGREQYF TGTGCCACCGCACTAGCGGGAGGTCGCGAGCAGTACTTC
TRBJ2-3 - - TRBV9 CASSPERITDTQYF TGTGCCAGCAGCCCAGAGCGGATCACAGATACGCAGTATTTT
TRBJ2-5 - - TRBV19 CASSISEAGKETQYF TGTGCCAGTAGTATAAGTGAGGCAGGGAAAGAGACCCAGTACTTC
TRBJ2-7 - - TRBV15 CATSSTHRDQGYYEQYF TGTGCCACCAGCAGCACCCACAGGGACCAGGGGTACTACGAGCAGTACTTC
TRBJ1-6 - - TRBV5-1 CASSLTSSYNSPLHF TGCGCCAGCAGCTTGACCAGCTCCTATAATTCACCCCTCCACTTT
TRBJ1-1 - - TRBV4-3 CASSQEKTFWGRDTEAFF TGCGCCAGCAGCCAAGAAAAGACTTTTTGGGGGCGCGACACTGAAGCTTTCTTT
TRBJ1-1 - - TRBV4-1 CASSQEGGSEAFF TGCGCCAGCAGCCAAGAGGGTGGAAGCGAAGCTTTCTTT
TRBJ1-6 once - TRBV4-1 CASSQEVGTLSLKAPLHF TGCGCCAGCAGCCAAGAAGTTGGGACATTGTCATTAAAGGCACCCCTCCACTTT
TRBJ2-1 once - TRBV21-1 CASIWRFF TGTGCCAGCATCTGGCGGTTCTTC
TRBJ2-7 - - TRBV5-6 CASSLGVGRYEQYF TGTGCCAGCAGCTTGGGGGTAGGGCGATACGAGCAGTACTTC
TRBJ2-3 - - TRBV10-3 CAITETGALTDTQYF TGTGCCATCACCGAGACAGGAGCCCTCACAGATACGCAGTATTTT
TRBJ2-2 - - TRBV6-5 CASSYPRPEGGGELFF TGTGCCAGCAGTTACCCCCGTCCAGAGGGGGGCGGGGAGCTGTTTTTT
TRBJ2-1 once - TRBV6-1 CASGEAEQFF TGTGCCAGCGGTGAAGCGGAGCAGTTCTTC
TRBJ1-1 - TRBD1 TRBV10-3 CATGTGTEAFF TGTGCCACCGGGACAGGCACTGAAGCTTTCTTT
TRBJ2-2 - TRBD1 TRBV5-6 CASSQGQGDGELFF TGTGCCAGCAGCCAGGGACAGGGTGACGGGGAGCTGTTTTTT
TRBJ2-1 once TRBD2 TRBV6-6 CASTLLAGGLYEQFF TGTGCCAGCACCCTACTAGCGGGAGGGCTTTATGAGCAGTTCTTC
TRBJ1-1 - - TRBV9 CASSPGVGHTEAFF TGTGCCAGCAGCCCTGGAGTGGGCCACACTGAAGCTTTCTTT
TRBJ1-1 - - TRBV7-3 CASSPTGNGMNTEAFF TGTGCCAGCAGCCCAACAGGGAATGGGATGAACACTGAAGCTTTCTTT
TRBJ1-2 - TRBD1 TRBV6-1 CASSEGTGAYYGYTF TGTGCCAGCAGTGAGGGGACAGGAGCTTACTATGGCTACACCTTC
TRBJ1-4 - TRBD1 TRBV28 CASSTYRGATNEKLFF TGTGCCAGCAGTACCTACAGGGGGGCAACTAATGAAAAACTGTTTTTT
TRBJ2-5 - - TRBV4-3 CASSQDLWVSQIPETQYF TGCGCCAGCAGCCAAGATCTCTGGGTTAGCCAAATCCCAGAGACCCAGTACTTC
TRBJ2-1 - TRBD1 TRBV11-2 CASTWGQGAWEQFF TGTGCCAGCACCTGGGGACAGGGGGCATGGGAGCAGTTCTTC
TRBJ2-3 - - TRBV9 CASSVVGIQGETQYF TGTGCCAGCAGCGTAGTTGGGATCCAAGGAGAGACGCAGTATTTT
TRBJ1-4 - - TRBV28 CASSSPGDATNEKLFF TGTGCCAGCAGTTCACCAGGCGATGCAACTAATGAAAAACTGTTTTTT
TRBJ2-5 once TRBD2 TRBV7-9 CASSLEASGGPQETQYF TGTGCCAGCAGCTTAGAGGCTAGCGGGGGCCCACAAGAGACCCAGTACTTC
TRBJ1-1 - - TRBV7-2 CASSLGGGLVEAFF TGTGCCAGCAGCTTAGGTGGGGGGCTGGTTGAAGCTTTCTTT
TRBJ2-3 - - TRBV13 CASSLGPGSTDTQYF TGTGCCAGCAGCTTAGGCCCGGGGAGCACAGATACGCAGTATTTT
TRBJ2-3 - - TRBV28 CASGEVFSTDTQYF TGTGCCAGCGGCGAGGTTTTTAGCACAGATACGCAGTATTTT
TRBJ1-1 - - TRBV5-6 CASSQQEGEAFF TGTGCCAGCAGCCAACAAGAGGGTGAAGCTTTCTTT
TRBJ2-3 - TRBD2 TRBV7-9 CASSPRDYLTDTQYF TGTGCCAGCAGCCCCAGGGACTACCTCACAGATACGCAGTATTTT
TRBJ2-7 - TRBD1 TRBV13 CASSPGGQGWIHEQYF TGTGCCAGCAGCCCAGGGGGACAGGGGTGGATCCACGAGCAGTACTTC
TRBJ2-7 - TRBD2 TRBV15 CATSRGLAGSPYEGPQQYF TGTGCCACCAGCAGAGGACTAGCGGGTTCCCCCTACGAGGGCCCCCAGCAGTACTTC